This T cell receptor beta chain was profiled in a study of blood T cell repertoires in COVID-19 (dated by TCRdb to 2018 to 2021). Turning to the overall study: Samples covering the acute and convalescent phases of COVID-19 were provided by collaborators in the United States, Italy and Spain. The prospective study material was composed of cDNA or gDNA derived from T cells, B-cell-depleted T cells, or PBMCs. Deeply sampled blood TCRbeta repertoires from subjects exposed to, actively infected with, or recovered from COVID-19 were included in the dataset. The repertoires were released in a freely available public database meant as a resource for research on the immune response to SARS-CoV-2. The samples were drawn from two sources: the first 160 participants of the ongoing ImmuneRACE study, and over 950 subjects contributed by 6 global collaborators. A de-identified subject ID, COVID-19 status, age in years and sex were almost always included in the sample metadata. Where available, HLA class I and class II types were taken from metadata supplied by the sample provider and were not determined by assay-based typing.

The research as a whole found: How much clinical and demographic metadata was included differed by source and by participant, and the metadata was provided uncurated.

From the germline V gene (reference sequence), CDR1 is LNHDA and CDR2 is SQIVND. The CDR3 has 14 amino acids, counting the end cysteine and phenylalanine. The DNA shown is the 42-base CDR3, in frame from base 1. At the junction V is shortened by 6 bases and J by 2 bases, with 10 bases in between. TCRbeta CDR3 regions were amplified from genomic DNA using the immunoSEQ Assay, a bias-controlled multiplex PCR. In the source study's methods: Within the assay, amplification of reference gene primers was used to estimate how many nucleated cells each sample contained. To quantify the absolute abundance of each unique TCRbeta CDR3 rearrangement, sequence reads were collapsed and filtered. For each sample, productive Simpson clonality was calculated by taking the square root of Simpson's diversity index across productive rearrangements. Drawn from immuneACCESS, this table holds only the in-frame rearrangements with V and J called that TCRdb kept. Clones are partly lost; checked studies trace under half to an unresolved V gene and leave the rest unexplained. V and J calls and clone size come straight from that table; D and trimming were deduced from the DNA. For this sample there are about 120,000 clones; roughly two thirds appear just once. Of the sample, around 1.8% is held by the ten largest clones.

On this clone: What antigen it recognizes has not been identified. Within one base of it there is no much larger clone, and no base qualities were kept.

Whole blood was collected in K2EDTA tubes by collaborating institutions according to the institutions' own protocols. For TCRbeta analysis, collaborators shipped samples as frozen whole blood, isolated PBMCs, or DNA extracted from either of those sample types. Sequencing input: peripheral blood. The source is a woman in her 70s with acute or convalescent COVID-19. Here the chain combines TRBV19 and TRBJ2-2; TRBD1 is possibly the D segment (6 matching bases). CDR3 reads: CASSPGTNTGELFF. The DNA sequence is TGTGCCAGTAGCCCTGGGACAAACACCGGGGAGCTGTTTTTT.